Listed below are T cell receptor beta chains from one sample, sequenced in a study. TCRdb re-analysed the 5' RACE reads in MiXCR, keeping a single row per CDR3 protein. The sample shows approximately 57,000 distinct CDR3 sequences, more than 20% of them seen only once. Material: tumor-infiltrating Tregs sorted from the breast tumor. Source of these receptors: a female donor with breast cancer. Each CDR3 is given with its conserved first and last residue. Fields, in order: J gene, V gene, clone size, D gene, CDR3 DNA, CDR3 protein. A D gene is named only where the DNA matches it firmly. A row's size may be missing; if present it is once, few, many or a size class.

TRBJ1-1 TRBV4-1 . . TGCGCCAGCAGCCAAGTGGGAGGTAGGGGCCCTGAAGCTTTCTTT CASSQVGGRGPEAFF
TRBJ1-4 TRBV7-2 few . TGTGCCAGCAGCTTAAGACCGGCGATTAATGAAAAACTGTTTTTT CASSLRPAINEKLFF
TRBJ2-2 TRBV4-1 many TRBD1 TGCGCCAGCAGCCAAGGGGCAGGGGGTTCCGGGGAGCTGTTTTTT CASSQGAGGSGELFF
TRBJ1-5 TRBV20-1 many TRBD1 TGCAGTGCTAGGAGACAGGGGGGACTTAGCAATCAGCCCCAGCATTTT CSARRQGGLSNQPQHF
TRBJ1-4 TRBV5-1 . TRBD1 TGCGCCAGCAGCGTATTCCCCGACAGGGCTGCTAATGAAAAACTGTTTTTT CASSVFPDRAANEKLFF
TRBJ1-1 TRBV11-2 . TRBD1 TGTGCCAGCAGCTTAGGTCCGGCAGGGGGCTTCGGCACTGAAGCTTTCTTT CASSLGPAGGFGTEAFF
TRBJ2-4 TRBV7-9 . . TGTGCCAGCAGCTTTAGAATAGGGGACGCGGCCAAAAACATTCAGTACTTC CASSFRIGDAAKNIQYF
TRBJ2-3 TRBV7-3 . . TGTGCCAGCAGCCTACAGGGAGGGTCAGATACGCAGTATTTT CASSLQGGSDTQYF
TRBJ2-7 TRBV20-1 few TRBD2 TGCAGTGCGGGAACTAGCGGGGCCCCCTACGAGCAGTACTTC CSAGTSGAPYEQYF
TRBJ2-7 TRBV2 . . TGTGCCAGCAGTGGGGTCCGGGGTCTTCTGATCGAGCAGTACTTC CASSGVRGLLIEQYF
TRBJ1-4 TRBV12-3/TRBV12-4 . TRBD1 TGTGCCAGCAGTTTATCGGGACAGAATGAAAAACTGTTTTTT CASSLSGQNEKLFF
TRBJ2-1 TRBV9 many TRBD2 TGTGCCAGCAGCGTAAGTCCGTGGCGGGAGGCGCGGTGGAATGAGCAGTTCTTC CASSVSPWREARWNEQFF
TRBJ2-6 TRBV29-1 few . TGCAGCGTTGAATCATACAGAAATAGCTCTGGGGCCAACGTCCTGACTTTC CSVESYRNSSGANVLTF
TRBJ1-6 TRBV6-6 few . TGTGCCAGCAGCTTAGTTAATTCACCCCTCCACTTT CASSLVNSPLHF
TRBJ1-1 TRBV28 many . TGTGCCAGCAGTTCCCACGGGCACACTGAAGCTTTCTTT CASSSHGHTEAFF
TRBJ2-3 TRBV7-2 few TRBD2 TGTGCCAGCTCCCCGGGGGGCAGCGGGGGACTTTCGCAGTATTTT CASSPGGSGGLSQYF
TRBJ2-1 TRBV18 . . TGTGCCAGCTCCTCCGAACAAGCCCAATCGCAGTTCTTC CASSSEQAQSQFF
TRBJ1-1 TRBV20-1 . . TGCAGTGCTAACAATTTGGGGAACACTGAAGCTTTCTTT CSANNLGNTEAFF
TRBJ1-1 TRBV7-2 few . TGTGCCAGCAGCTTAGGAACGACCTTGAACACTGAAGCTTTCTTT CASSLGTTLNTEAFF
TRBJ2-1 TRBV28 few . TGTGCCAGCGGGCCGGAACATGAGCAGTTCTTC CASGPEHEQFF
TRBJ1-1 TRBV7-8 many . TGTGCCAGCAGTCTGGGACCCTTGAACACTGAAGCTTTCTTT CASSLGPLNTEAFF
TRBJ1-2 TRBV20-1 . . TGCAGTGCTAGAGGGGCAGACTATGGCTACACCTTC CSARGADYGYTF
TRBJ2-1 TRBV30 . TRBD1 TGTGCCTGGAGTGGACAGGGGTACAATGAGCAGTTCTTC CAWSGQGYNEQFF
TRBJ2-2 TRBV3-1 . . TGTGCCAGCAGCCTTTCGAGAACCGGGGAGCTGTTTTTT CASSLSRTGELFF
TRBJ2-3 TRBV5-6 . . TGTGCCAGCAGCTTGTGGGGTTTGGGAGATACGCAGTATTTT CASSLWGLGDTQYF
TRBJ1-3 TRBV5-1 . . TGCGCCAGCAGCATAGGAGTCTCCGGAAACACCATATATTTT CASSIGVSGNTIYF
TRBJ2-2 TRBV4-3 . . TGCGCCAGCAGCCAATCCCGGGTCACCGGGGAGCTGTTTTTT CASSQSRVTGELFF
TRBJ1-2 TRBV28 . TRBD1 TGTGCCAGCAGTTTATTGGGACAGGGGAGGGATGGCTACACCTTC CASSLLGQGRDGYTF
TRBJ2-3 TRBV5-1 many . TGCGCCAGCAGCTTGGGCCCAGCGGGCACAGATACGCAGTATTTT CASSLGPAGTDTQYF
TRBJ1-4 TRBV7-2 . . TGTGCCAGCAGCCTCGGGGGGAACAATGAAAAACTGTTTTTT CASSLGGNNEKLFF
TRBJ2-7 TRBV9 . TRBD1 TGTGCCAGCAGCGCCGGACGACAGGGCTACGAGCAGTACTTC CASSAGRQGYEQYF
TRBJ1-1 TRBV6-5 few . TGTGCCAGCAGTATACGGGACACCTCTGAAGCTTTCTTT CASSIRDTSEAFF
TRBJ2-1 TRBV10-1 . TRBD2 TGCGCCAGCAGTGGATCGACTAGCCCGGGCTCCTACAATGAGCAGTTCTTC CASSGSTSPGSYNEQFF
TRBJ2-2 TRBV5-4 . . TGTGCCAGCAGCTTGTCAACAGGGGAGCTGTTTTTT CASSLSTGELFF
TRBJ2-1 TRBV28 many . TGTGCCAGCAGACCGGACAGATTCTCCTACAATGAGCAGTTCTTC CASRPDRFSYNEQFF
TRBJ1-5 TRBV5-6 . . TGTGCCAGCAGCGCCAGTAGTCAGCGCAACACAGATACGCAGCATTTT CASSASSQRNTDTQHF
TRBJ2-1 TRBV5-1 many . TGCGCCAGCAGCCTAGGGACAAACGTCTATGAGCAGTTCTTC CASSLGTNVYEQFF
TRBJ2-7 TRBV6-1 . TRBD1 TGTGCCAGCAGGAGGACAGGGCCGTACGAGCAGTACTTC CASRRTGPYEQYF
TRBJ2-5 TRBV15 many . TGTGCCACCAGCAGAGGGGGGGTAGGAGAGACCCAGTACTTC CATSRGGVGETQYF
TRBJ1-5 TRBV2 few . TGTGCCAGCTCGTTGGGTGGGGCAGCGCAGCCCCAGCATTTT CASSLGGAAQPQHF
TRBJ2-7 TRBV7-2 few . TGTGCCAGCAGCTTCTCGACTCAAGCCTACGAGCAGTACTTC CASSFSTQAYEQYF
TRBJ1-1 TRBV7-6 . . TGTGCCAGCAAGGAAGCGGTTAGCACTGAAGCTTTCTTT CASKEAVSTEAFF
TRBJ1-5 TRBV12-3/TRBV12-4 few . TGTGCCAGCAGTAGAGGGGCTAGCAATCAGCCCCAGCATTTT CASSRGASNQPQHF